Sequencing of this T cell receptor (beta chain) was carried out in a study of blood T cell repertoires in COVID-19 (TCRdb year 2020). At the level of the whole study: Samples covering the acute and convalescent phases of COVID-19 were provided by collaborators in the United States, Italy and Spain. The prospective study material was composed of cDNA or gDNA derived from T cells, B-cell-depleted T cells, or PBMCs. Subjects who had been exposed to COVID-19, were actively infected with it, or had recovered from it provided the deeply sampled blood TCRbeta repertoires that made up the dataset. The samples were drawn from two sources: the first 160 participants of the ongoing ImmuneRACE study, and 1,254 subjects contributed by 6 global collaborators. The repertoires were released in a freely available public database intended as a resource for research on the immune response to SARS-CoV-2. Where available, HLA class I and class II types were taken from metadata supplied by the sample provider and were not determined by assay-based typing. Sample metadata almost always included a de-identified subject ID, COVID-19 status, age in years and sex. Overall study results and their limits: The amount of clinical and demographic metadata varied by source and participant and was provided uncurated.

The immunoSEQ Assay, a bias-controlled multiplex PCR, was used to amplify TCRbeta CDR3 regions from genomic DNA. From the authors' description of their analysis: Nucleated cell counts per sample were estimated from amplification of reference gene primers within the assay. To quantify the absolute abundance of each unique TCRbeta CDR3 rearrangement, sequence reads were collapsed and filtered. For each sample, productive Simpson clonality was calculated by taking the square root of Simpson's diversity index across productive rearrangements. Not all clones reach the TCRdb copy of this immuneACCESS table, which keeps in-frame sequences only. Checked studies attribute under half of the gap to unresolved V genes and leave the rest unexplained. Clonal size and the V and J genes are those of that table, whereas D and trimming came from the DNA. This sample holds 150,000 to 160,000 clones; about 79% were observed only once. The ten largest clones capture approximately 9.4% of the sample.

For CDR1 and CDR2, the germline V gene (reference sequence) lists SGHKS and YYEKEE. Measured from the cysteine to the phenylalanine, the CDR3 is 16 residues long. The only DNA kept is the CDR3, 48 bases in frame from the first base. V and J are truncated by 3 bases and 3 bases respectively, leaving an intervening sequence of 19 bases. As regards this clone: Which antigen it targets is not known. No much larger clone is present one base from it, and per-base qualities are unavailable.

Whole blood was collected in K2EDTA tubes by collaborating institutions according to the institutions' own protocols. For TCRbeta analysis, collaborators shipped samples in one of three forms: frozen whole blood, isolated PBMCs, or DNA extracted from either of those sample types. Specimen: peripheral blood. The V gene is TRBV5-5 and the J gene is TRBJ2-7, with no confident D gene call. The sequence came from a woman aged 45-60 years with acute or convalescent COVID-19. The CDR3 protein sequence reads: CASSYPVNANFYEQYF. The sequence in DNA is TGTGCCAGCAGCTACCCGGTAAACGCTAACTTCTACGAGCAGTACTTC.